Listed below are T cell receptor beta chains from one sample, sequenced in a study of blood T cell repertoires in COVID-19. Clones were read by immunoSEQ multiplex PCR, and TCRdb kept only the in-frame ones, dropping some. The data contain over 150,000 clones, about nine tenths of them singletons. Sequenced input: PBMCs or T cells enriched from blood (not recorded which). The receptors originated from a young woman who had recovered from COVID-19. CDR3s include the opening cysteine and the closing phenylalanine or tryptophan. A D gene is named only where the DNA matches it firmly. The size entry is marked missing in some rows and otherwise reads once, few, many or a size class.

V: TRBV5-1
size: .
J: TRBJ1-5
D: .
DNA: TGCGCCAGCAGCTTGGGAGGGTTTAATCAGCCCCAGCATTTT
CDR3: CASSLGGFNQPQHF

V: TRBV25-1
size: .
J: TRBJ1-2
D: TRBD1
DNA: TGTGCCAGCCGTACAGGGGAGGGCTACACCTTC
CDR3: CASRTGEGYTF

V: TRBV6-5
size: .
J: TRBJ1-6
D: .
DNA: TGTGCCAGCAGTTACCGTCGACTAAATTCACCCCTCCACTTT
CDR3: CASSYRRLNSPLHF

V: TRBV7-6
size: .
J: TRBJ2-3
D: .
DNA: TGTGCCAGCAGCTTAGTTCGGAGGGAGGGCACAGATACGCAGTATTTT
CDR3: CASSLVRREGTDTQYF

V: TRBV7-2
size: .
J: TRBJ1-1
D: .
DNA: TGTGCCAGCAGCTTAGTGGGCTTCATGAACACTGAAGCTTTCTTT
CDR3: CASSLVGFMNTEAFF

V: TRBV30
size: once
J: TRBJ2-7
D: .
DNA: TGTGCCTGGAGTGTATCCCGAGGGCCGACTGATTTGTACTTC
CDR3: CAWSVSRGPTDLYF

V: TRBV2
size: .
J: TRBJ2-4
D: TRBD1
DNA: TGTGCCAGCGGGGTTGACAGGGGCCAATACATTCAGTACTTC
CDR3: CASGVDRGQYIQYF

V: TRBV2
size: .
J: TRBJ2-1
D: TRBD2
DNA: TGTGCCAGCAGTGAATTGACTAGCGGGGGGCCATTAAACTACAATGAGCAGTTCTTC
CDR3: CASSELTSGGPLNYNEQFF

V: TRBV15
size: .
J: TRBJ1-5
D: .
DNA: TGTGCCACCAGCAGAGGCCCCGACAGATTCAGGGGCAATCAGCCCCAGCATTTT
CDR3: CATSRGPDRFRGNQPQHF

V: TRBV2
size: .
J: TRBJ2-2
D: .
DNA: TGTGCCAGCAGTCCGGGGGAGACCGGGGAGCTGTTTTTT
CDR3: CASSPGETGELFF

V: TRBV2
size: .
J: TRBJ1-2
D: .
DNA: TGTGCCAGCAGGGTCAACTTCTATGGCTACACCTTC
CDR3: CASRVNFYGYTF

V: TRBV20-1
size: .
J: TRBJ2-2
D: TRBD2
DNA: TGCAGTGCTAGTCCTCGGGGACTAGCCGGGGAGCTGTTTTTT
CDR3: CSASPRGLAGELFF

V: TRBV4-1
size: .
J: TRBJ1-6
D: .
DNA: TGCGCCAGCAGCTTCCGGGACATCGATAATTCACCCCTCCACTTT
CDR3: CASSFRDIDNSPLHF

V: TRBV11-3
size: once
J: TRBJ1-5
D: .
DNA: TGTGCCCGGCGGGGGTTTCAAGGGGTGAGGCCCCAGCATTTT
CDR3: CARRGFQGVRPQHF

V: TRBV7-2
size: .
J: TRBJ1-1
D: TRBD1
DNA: TGTGCCAGCAGCTCGCACACCGGACAGGTGAACACTGAAGCTTTCTTT
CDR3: CASSSHTGQVNTEAFF

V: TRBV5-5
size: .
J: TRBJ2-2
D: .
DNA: TGTGCCAGCATCAATCGCCCTAGCGAGAACACCGGGGAGCTGTTTTTT
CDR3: CASINRPSENTGELFF

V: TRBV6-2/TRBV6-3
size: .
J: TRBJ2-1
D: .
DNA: TGTGCCAGCAGTTCTGGGCGGGCGGGTAGCTCCTACAATGAGCAGTTCTTC
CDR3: CASSSGRAGSSYNEQFF

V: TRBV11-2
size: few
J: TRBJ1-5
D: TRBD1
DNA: TGTGCCAGCAGCTTAGCCGGGACAGGAGGGTATAGCAATCAGCCCCAGCATTTT
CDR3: CASSLAGTGGYSNQPQHF

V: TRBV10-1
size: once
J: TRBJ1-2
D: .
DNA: TGCGCCAGCAGTGATTCCCCGCCGGTTGGCTACACCTTC
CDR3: CASSDSPPVGYTF

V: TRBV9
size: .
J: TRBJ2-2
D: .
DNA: TGTGCCAGCAGCTCCGCAGGGGTGGGCACCGGGGAGCTGTTTTTT
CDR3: CASSSAGVGTGELFF

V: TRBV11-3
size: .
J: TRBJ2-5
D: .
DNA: TGTGCCAGCAGCTTAGGCCTAGTGGGTTATGTTGGAGAGACCCAGTACTTC
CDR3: CASSLGLVGYVGETQYF

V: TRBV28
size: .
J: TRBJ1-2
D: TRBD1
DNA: TGTGCCAGCAGTTTAGGACAGGGTGGCGGCTACACCTTC
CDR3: CASSLGQGGGYTF

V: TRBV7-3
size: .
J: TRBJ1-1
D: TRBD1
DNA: TGTGCCAGCAGCTTAGGACAGGGGGCGAGCACTGAAGCTTTCTTT
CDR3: CASSLGQGASTEAFF

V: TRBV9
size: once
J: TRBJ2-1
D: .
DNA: TGTGCCAGCAGCGTAGCCGCTAGCTTGGGTAATGAGCAGTTCTTC
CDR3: CASSVAASLGNEQFF

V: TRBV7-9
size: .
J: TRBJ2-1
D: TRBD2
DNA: TGTGCCAGCAGGGACACTAGCGGAACCTACAATGAGCAGTTCTTC
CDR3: CASRDTSGTYNEQFF

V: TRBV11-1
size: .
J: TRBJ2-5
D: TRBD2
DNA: TGTGCCAGCAGCCCCGCTAGCGGGGTTAGCCAAGAGACCCAGTACTTC
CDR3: CASSPASGVSQETQYF

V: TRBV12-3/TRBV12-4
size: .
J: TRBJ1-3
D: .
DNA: TGTGGTCGTGGGGGGGACTTGAACACCATATATTTT
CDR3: CGRGGDLNTIYF

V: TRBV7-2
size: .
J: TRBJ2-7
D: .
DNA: TGTGCCAGCAGCCTTATTCCGCGACTAGGGTACGAGCAGTACTTC
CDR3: CASSLIPRLGYEQYF

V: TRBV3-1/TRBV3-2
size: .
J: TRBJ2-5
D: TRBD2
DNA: TGTGCCAGCAGCCAAGATCTAGGCGGGAGGGAAGAGACCCAGTACTTC
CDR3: CASSQDLGGREETQYF

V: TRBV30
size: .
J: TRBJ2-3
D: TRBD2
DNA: TGTGCCTGGAGTGTACAAAGGACTAGCGGGAGGGGGAAAGATACGCAGTATTTT
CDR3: CAWSVQRTSGRGKDTQYF

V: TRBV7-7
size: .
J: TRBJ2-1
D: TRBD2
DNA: TGTGCTAGCAGCCTGACTTCTTGGACTAGGCAGTTCTTC
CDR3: CASSLTSWTRQFF

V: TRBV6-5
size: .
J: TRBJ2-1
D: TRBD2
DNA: TGTGCCAGCAGTTACCATAGCGGGGGGGCCCAGGATGAGCAGTTCTTC
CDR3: CASSYHSGGAQDEQFF

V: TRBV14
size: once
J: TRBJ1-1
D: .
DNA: TGTGCCAGCAGCCTCTGGGAGTTGAACACTGAAGCTTTCTTT
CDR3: CASSLWELNTEAFF

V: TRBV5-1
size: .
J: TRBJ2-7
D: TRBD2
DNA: TGCGCCAGTAAACTAGCGGGAGGCTCCTACGAGCAGTACTTC
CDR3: CASKLAGGSYEQYF

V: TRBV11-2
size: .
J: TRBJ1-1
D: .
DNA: TGTGCCAGCAGCAAGGCCAGGGCCAAGAACACTGAAGCTTTCTTT
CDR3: CASSKARAKNTEAFF

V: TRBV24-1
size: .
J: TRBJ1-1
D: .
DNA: TGTGCCACCAGTGACAGCGGAGGGAAAGGAGGGGCGGCTGAAGCTTTCTTT
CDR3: CATSDSGGKGGAAEAFF

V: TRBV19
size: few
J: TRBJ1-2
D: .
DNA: TGTGCCAGTAGTATAGGGACAACTCGGACTAACTATGGCTACACCTTC
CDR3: CASSIGTTRTNYGYTF